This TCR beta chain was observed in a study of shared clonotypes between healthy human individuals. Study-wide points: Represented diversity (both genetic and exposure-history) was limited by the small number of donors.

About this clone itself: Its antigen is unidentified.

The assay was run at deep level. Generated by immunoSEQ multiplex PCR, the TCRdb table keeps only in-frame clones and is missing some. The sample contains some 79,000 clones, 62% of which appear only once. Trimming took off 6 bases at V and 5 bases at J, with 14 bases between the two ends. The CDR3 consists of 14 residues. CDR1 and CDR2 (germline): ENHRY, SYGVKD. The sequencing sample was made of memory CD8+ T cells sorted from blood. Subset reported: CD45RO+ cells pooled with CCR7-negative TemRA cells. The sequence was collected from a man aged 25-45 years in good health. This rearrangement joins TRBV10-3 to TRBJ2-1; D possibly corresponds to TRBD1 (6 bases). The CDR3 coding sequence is TGTGCCATCAGCGGTCAGGGGTCTGACAATGAGCAGTTCTTC. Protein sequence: CAISGQGSDNEQFF.